A single sample is the source of the 9 T cell receptor beta chains below, sequenced in a study of beta chain features in type 1 diabetes. No antigen is known for these receptors. Findings and caveats of the study: Moderate but significant shortening of TCRB CDR3s was recorded in all four CD4+ subsets from Type 1 diabetes patients.

All of the isolated RNA was reverse transcribed, so expressed TCRB transcripts were sequenced. This table comes from immunoSEQ multiplex PCR, and its TCRdb copy is limited to in-frame clones, with some not included. The sample lists hundreds of thousands of clones, around an eighth seen once, with 0.022% in the top ten. Sequenced material: naive CD4+ T cells from blood. The receptors were sampled from a man younger than 35 with type 1 diabetes.

This chain links TRBV14 with TRBJ1-6; D ambiguous. Trimming shortened V by 1 base and J by 14 bases, and 9 bases separated the two germline ends. This CDR3 has 12 amino acids. From germline, CDR1 is SGHDN and CDR2 FVKESK. This chain's CDR3 is CASSQVSTALHF. CDR3 DNA: TGTGCCAGCAGCCAAGTGTCCACCGCCCTCCACTTT.

In DNA, the CDR3 is TGTGCCAGCAGCTCCCCAGTAGCGGGGGCAGGGAATGAGCAGTTCTTC. Protein: CASSSPVAGAGNEQFF. This sequence joins TRBV11-2 and TRBJ2-1, with 9 bases fitting TRBD2. The ends lost 4 bases at V and 7 bases at J; junction bases unmatched: 11. Germline V lookup: CDR1 SGHAT, CDR2 FQNNGV. The CDR3 runs to 16 residues.

The chain joins TRBV15 to TRBJ2-5, with 11 bases aligning to TRBD1. From germline, CDR1 is LNHNV and CDR2 YYDKDF (reference sequence). CDR3 length: 15 residues. J was trimmed by 5 bases and V by 1 base; bases with no gene match: 3. CDR3 nucleotides: TGTGCCACCAGCAGAGCCGGGACAGGGGGGGAGACCCAGTACTTC. Translating gives CATSRAGTGGETQYF. Filled out from reference TRBV15 and TRBJ2-5, the complete variable domain reads DAMVIQNPRYQVTQFGKPVTLSCSQTLNHNVMYWYQQKSSQAPKLLFHYYDKDFNNEADTPDNFQSRRPNTSFCFLDIRSPGLGDTAMYLCATSRAGTGGETQYFGPGTRLLVL.

This clone was picked up a small number of times. This sequence joins TRBV18 and TRBJ2-2; D remains unclear. Germline V gene data show CDR1 as KGHSH and CDR2 as LQKENI. The CDR3 consists of 14 residues. V was cut by 1 base and J by 6 bases, with 9 bases left in between. The CDR3 here is CASSPLKAPGELFF. CDR3 coding DNA: TGTGCCAGCTCACCACTTAAGGCCCCCGGGGAGCTGTTTTTT.

This clone has only a few counts. The V and J genes are TRBV6-6 and TRBJ1-5; TRBD1 aligns across 8 bases. The germline V gene encodes CDR1 MNHNY and CDR2 SVGAGI (reference sequence). The ends lost 6 bases at V and 7 bases at J; junction bases unmatched: 5. The CDR3 contains 13 residues. CDR3 residues: CASSMTGVQPQHF. CDR3 sequence (DNA): TGTGCCAGCAGCATGACAGGGGTCCAGCCCCAGCATTTT.

The chain carries TRBV30 and TRBJ1-1, with a weak D call TRBD1 (5 bases). This CDR3 is 13 amino acids long. V lost 2 bases and J 8 bases, leaving 15 bases between the germline ends. Germline assignment: CDR1 GTSNPN and CDR2 SVGIG (reference sequence). The DNA of the CDR3 is TGTGCCTGGAGTTCCCAGGGAGGCGGGGAAGCTTTCTTT. Its translation is CAWSSQGGGEAFF.

Note on this clone: Other nucleotide sequences from this sample produce the same CDR3. This chain links TRBV12-5 with TRBJ1-5; D gene uncertain. The CDR3 is 12 amino acids. Trimming stripped 1 base from V and 4 bases from J, with 2 bases between. Germline-derived CDR1 and CDR2 are LGHNT and FRNRAP. The CDR3 loop reads CASGLGNQPQHF. DNA of the CDR3: TGTGCTAGTGGTTTGGGAAATCAGCCCCAGCATTTT.

The chain is built from TRBV14 and TRBJ1-3; no reliable D call. The CDR3 runs to 13 residues. Germline CDR1 and CDR2: SGHDN and FVKESK. The V gene lost 3 bases and the J gene lost 4 bases, with 7 bases spanning the gap. The CDR3 sequence is CASSHQGGNTIYF. In nucleotides, the CDR3 is TGTGCCAGCAGCCATCAAGGAGGAAACACCATATATTTT.

This clone was detected a few times. V and J are TRBV6-4 and TRBJ1-6, with TRBD1 matching 10 bases. Germline V gene data show CDR1 as MRHNA and CDR2 as SNTAGT. Unmatched junction bases numbered 5, after V lost 8 bases and J lost 7 bases. CDR3 length equals 14 residues. CDR3 region: CASAAGQGNSPLHF. Here the CDR3 DNA reads TGTGCCAGCGCCGCGGGACAGGGGAATTCACCCCTCCACTTT.